What follows are 8 T cell receptor beta chains derived from one specimen sequenced in a study of T cells in Graves' hyperthyroidism and ophthalmopathy (dated by TCRdb to between 2018 and 2020). Library creation used multiplex PCR. The sequencer was an Illumina HiSeq 2000. TCR beta CDR3 regions were amplified from RNA transcripts. The first round of RT-PCR for the TCR CDR3 was performed with the HTBI primer set and the Qiagen OneStep RT-PCR kit. The public reads were run again by TCRdb, first through fastp at Q25 and then through MiXCR, and only productive beta chains were kept. Each CDR3 protein gets just one entry, which takes the most common genes and DNA from the rows behind it. In all, the sample holds approximately 600,000 distinct CDR3 sequences, and over 11% of those were seen once. The ten top clones hold around 5.4% of the sample. Sequences were obtained from blood. The origin of the receptors is a woman in her 30s with Graves' hyperthyroidism that later progressed to Graves' ophthalmopathy.

This clonotype was recorded many times. CDR3 region: CASSSGGGAELFF. DNA for the CDR3: TGTGCCAGCAGCTCCGGGGGAGGGGCAGAGCTGTTTTTT. J is TRBJ2-2 and V is TRBV12-3 or TRBV12-4; 7 bases are a match to TRBD2. Trimming at V came to 6 bases and at J to 11 bases, leaving 9 bases not matched to a gene. The CDR3 totals 13 residues.

This clonotype came up many times. The genes are TRBV2 and TRBJ2-7; no clear D. CDR1 SNHLY and CDR2 FYNNEI come from the germline V gene. The CDR3 spans 12 residues. With 6 bases removed from V and 3 bases from J, the gap between germline ends came to 9 bases. The CDR3 region has the DNA TGTGCCAGCAGCGGAGAATACTACGAGCAGTACTTC. It encodes CASSGEYYEQYF.

In its sample, this clonotype was seen once. This may be a read error: a much more frequent sequence differs by one nucleotide. The V call is TRBV6-2 or TRBV6-3, the J call TRBJ2-1; 10 bases are shared with TRBD2. This CDR3 is 13 amino acids long. Germline V CDR1 and CDR2: MNHEY, SVGEGT. CDR3 in DNA: TGTGCCAGCAGCGGACTAGCGGCGAATGTGCAGTTCTTC. It specifies CASSGLAANVQFF.

This clonotype was seen at least ten times. The rearrangement joins TRBV30 to TRBJ2-2; a possible D gene is TRBD1 (6 bases). V shed 8 bases and J shed 2 bases, with 12 bases lying between them. The CDR3 consists of 13 residues. Germline V lookup: CDR1 GTSNPN, CDR2 SVGIG (reference sequence). In DNA, the CDR3 is TGTGCCGGGGGCCAGGGAAACACCGGGGAGCTGTTTTTT. Its protein product is CAGGQGNTGELFF.

The genes are TRBV30 and TRBJ2-7, with 8 bases aligning to TRBD1. J lost 3 bases, V lost 3 bases, and 4 bases had no gene match. The CDR3 loop spans 13 amino acids. The V gene's germline CDR1 is GTSNPN and CDR2 SVGIG (reference sequence). As DNA, the CDR3 is TGTGCCTGGAGCCCGGGGACAGGCTACGAGCAGTACTTC. Translation: CAWSPGTGYEQYF.

The table lists this clonotype with many counts. The chain has TRBV5-1 and TRBJ2-7; 9 nucleotides line up with TRBD1. This CDR3 region has 14 residues. Per germline, CDR1 SGHRS and CDR2 YFSETQ. J was trimmed by 2 bases and V by 3 bases; bases with no gene match: 3. Here the CDR3 DNA reads TGCGCCAGCAGCTGGGGACAGGGACCCTACGAGCAGTACTTC. Translated, it gives CASSWGQGPYEQYF.

This clonotype was seen repeatedly, ten times or more. This rearrangement joins TRBV11-2 to TRBJ2-7; D perhaps matches TRBD2 (7 bases). CDR3 size: 15 residues. V lost 4 bases and J lost 5, with 18 bases in between. Germline V CDR1 and CDR2: SGHAT, FQNNGV. CDR3 nucleotides: TGTGCCAGCAGCTGGGGGGGGGGCCAGGGCCACGAGCAGTACTTC. It is translated as CASSWGGGQGHEQYF.

The table lists this clonotype with many counts. The chain uses TRBV5-1 and TRBJ1-1; TRBD1 aligns across 7 bases. CDR1 and CDR2 from the germline V gene are SGHRS and YFSETQ. V gave up 0 bases and J gave up 0 bases; unmatched junction bases: 2. The CDR3 length is 15 residues. This chain's CDR3 is CASSLGDRLNTEAFF. The CDR3 DNA reads TGCGCCAGCAGCTTGGGGGACAGACTGAACACTGAAGCTTTCTTT.